This entry lists 7 T cell receptor beta chains sequenced from one sample in a study of cytomegalovirus exposure and HLA in healthy donors. Using immunoSEQ multiplex PCR, the repertoire was profiled, and TCRdb retains in-frame clones only, with some absent. The table records some 170,000 clones, under 90% of them present only once. Sequencing was done on a sample of PBMCs. The receptors originated from a man between 18 and 35 years old in good health and CMV-seropositive.

This clone was found a few times. This sequence joins TRBV18 and TRBJ1-1; D is unclear. CDR1 and CDR2 (germline): KGHSH, LQKENI. V shed 4 bases and J shed 1 base, with 7 bases lying between them. This CDR3 region has 13 residues. CDR3 region: CASSRTENTEAFF. CDR3 DNA sequence: TGTGCCAGCTCACGTACAGAGAACACTGAAGCTTTCTTT.

The rearrangement uses TRBV29-1 and TRBJ2-7; 9 bases are a match to TRBD2. This CDR3 is built from 14 residues. The J segment lost 0 bases and the V segment lost 6 bases, leaving 6 bases of the junction unmatched. Germline V CDR1 and CDR2: SQVTM, ANQGSEA. The chain's CDR3 is CSVVRLADSYEQYF. Written as DNA, the CDR3 is TGCAGCGTGGTGCGACTAGCGGACTCCTACGAGCAGTACTTC.

The chain couples TRBV11-2 to TRBJ2-7, with D perhaps matching TRBD1 (6 bases). In germline, CDR1 is SGHAT, CDR2 FQNNGV. There are 15 residues in the CDR3. V gave up 5 bases and J gave up 4 bases, with 18 bases separating them. DNA for the CDR3: TGTGCCAGCAGCCCCTGGAGTGGAACAGGGTACGAGCAGTACTTC. Translated: CASSPWSGTGYEQYF.

The rearrangement uses TRBV11-1 and TRBJ2-2; 10 nucleotides match TRBD1. Per germline, CDR1 SGHAT and CDR2 FQDESV (reference sequence). The CDR3 length is 17 residues. With 4 bases clipped from V and 4 bases from J, the junction kept 9 bases outside the gene matches. CDR3 loop: CASSSLGQGSVTGELFF. The DNA of the CDR3 is TGTGCCAGCAGCTCCCTGGGACAGGGGTCGGTCACCGGGGAGCTGTTTTTT.

This rearrangement joins TRBV19 to TRBJ1-2; 7 positions agree with TRBD1. J lost 1 base, V lost 4 bases, and 3 bases had no gene match. The germline gives CDR1 LNHDA, CDR2 SQIVND (reference sequence). The CDR3 length is 14 residues. The CDR3 bases are TGTGCCAGTAGTACAGGGGGAGTTAACTATGGCTACACCTTC. Amino acids: CASSTGGVNYGYTF. Supplemented by reference TRBV19 and TRBJ1-2, the full variable domain reads DGGITQSPKYLFRKEGQNVTLSCEQNLNHDAMYWYRQDPGQGLRLIYYSQIVNDFQKGDIAEGYSVSREKKESFPLTVTSAQKNPTAFYLCASSTGGVNYGYTFGSGTRLTVV.

This clone was detected only a few times. The genes are TRBV19 and TRBJ2-1, with 12 positions matching TRBD2. Trimming removed 6 bases from V and 7 bases from J; junction bases left unmatched: 7. CDR1 LNHDA and CDR2 SQIVND come from the germline V gene (reference sequence). The CDR3 runs to 15 residues. This CDR3 reads CASRKLAGGRNEQFF. CDR3 coding DNA: TGTGCCAGTAGAAAGCTAGCGGGAGGGAGGAATGAGCAGTTCTTC.

V is TRBV28 and J is TRBJ2-5; maybe TRBD1 (6 bases). V lost 5 bases to trimming and J lost 5 bases, with 18 bases between them. This CDR3 contains 15 residues. Germline CDR1 MDHEN, CDR2 SYDVKM. The CDR3 reads CASSPRQEVNETQYF. In DNA, the CDR3 is TGTGCCAGCAGTCCCCGACAGGAGGTGAATGAGACCCAGTACTTC.